This T cell receptor (beta chain) was found in a study of CD8+ T cells in alopecia areata. The overall study: Administration of oral tofacitinib to treated patients was at 5 to 10 mg twice daily. Tofacitinib continued for 6 to 18 months and was then withheld for 6 months. Broader study findings: Researchers report lesional scalp, most notably alopecia totalis/universalis, outstripped normal scalp in clonality.

Extracted RNA was reverse transcribed into cDNA, the sequencing template. The method was immunoSEQ multiplex PCR; TCRdb's version includes in-frame clones alone and lacks a portion of them. The table has roughly 59,000 clones, about 45% seen once. Points on this clone: Its matching antigen is unknown.

The CDR3 extends over 15 amino acids. V lost 2 bases to trimming and J lost 5 bases, with 15 bases between them. From germline, CDR1 is MDHEN and CDR2 SYDVKM. Researchers took lesional scalp punch biopsies and peripheral blood from people who were alopecia areata patients. Here the sequenced sample was CD8+ T cells sorted from blood, taken at week 0. This receptor was identified in a human donor with alopecia areata. V gene TRBV28 combines with J gene TRBJ2-5, with D maybe TRBD1 (5 bases). CDR3 in DNA: TGTGCCAGCAGTTTAGGGCAGGGTAGCAGGGAGACCCAGTACTTC. Encoded protein: CASSLGQGSRETQYF.